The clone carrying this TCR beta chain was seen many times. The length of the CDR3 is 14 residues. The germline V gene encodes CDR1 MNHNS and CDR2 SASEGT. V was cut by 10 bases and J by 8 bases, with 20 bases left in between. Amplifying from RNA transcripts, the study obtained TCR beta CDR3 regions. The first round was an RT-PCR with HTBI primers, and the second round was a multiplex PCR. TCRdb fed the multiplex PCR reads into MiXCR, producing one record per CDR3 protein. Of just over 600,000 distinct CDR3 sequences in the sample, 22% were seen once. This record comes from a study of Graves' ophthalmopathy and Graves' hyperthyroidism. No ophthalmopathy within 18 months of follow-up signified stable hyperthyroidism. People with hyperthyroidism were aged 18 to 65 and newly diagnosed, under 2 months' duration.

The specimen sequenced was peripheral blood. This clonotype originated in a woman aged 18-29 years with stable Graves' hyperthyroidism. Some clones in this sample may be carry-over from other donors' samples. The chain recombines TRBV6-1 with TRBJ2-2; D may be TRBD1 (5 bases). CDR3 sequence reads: CATVARVSSGELFF. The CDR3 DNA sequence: TGTGCCACCGTGGCCAGGGTATCTTCGGGGGAGCTGTTTTTT.